What follows is one TCR beta chain and its context. The target antigen is unknown. Unique molecular identifiers were affixed to single, distinct cDNA molecules. TCRdb redid the calling of the 5' RACE reads with MiXCR, one entry per CDR3 protein. Of approximately 70,000 distinct CDR3 sequences listed, about 12% were seen once; the top ten hold roughly 1.3%. These data originate in a study of early T cells in non-severe SARS-CoV-2 infection. Study-level background: From unsorted whole blood, bulk RNA was sequenced, and the chains remained unpaired. Study conclusions and caveats: Sequences matched to VDJdb favored anti-spike CD8 responses, while private and CD4 specificities were missed.

The CDR3 consists of 11 residues. V lost 2 bases and J lost 7, with 5 bases in between. Germline CDR1 and CDR2: DFQATT and SNEGSKA (reference sequence). Sequenced input: whole blood. The chain joins TRBV20-1 to TRBJ1-4; D gene ambiguous. The clonotype was recovered from an adult who was a healthcare worker with PCR-confirmed SARS-CoV-2 infection or an uninfected control (not recorded which). CDR3 coding DNA: TGCAGTGCTAGAAGGTCTGAAAAACTGTTTTTT. The encoded protein is CSARRSEKLFF.